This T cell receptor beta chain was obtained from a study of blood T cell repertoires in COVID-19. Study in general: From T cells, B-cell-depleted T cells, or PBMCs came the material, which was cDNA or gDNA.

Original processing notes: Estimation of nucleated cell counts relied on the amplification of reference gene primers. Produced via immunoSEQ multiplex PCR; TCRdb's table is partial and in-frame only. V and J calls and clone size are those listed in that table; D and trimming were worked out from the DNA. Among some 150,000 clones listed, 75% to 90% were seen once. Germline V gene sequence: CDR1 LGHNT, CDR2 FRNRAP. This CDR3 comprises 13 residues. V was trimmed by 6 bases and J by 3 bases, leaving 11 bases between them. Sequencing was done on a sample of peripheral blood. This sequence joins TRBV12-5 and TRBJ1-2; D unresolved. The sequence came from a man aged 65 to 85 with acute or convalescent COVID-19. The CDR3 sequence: CASGPRRDYGYTF. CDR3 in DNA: TGTGCTAGTGGACCTCGACGGGACTATGGCTACACCTTC.